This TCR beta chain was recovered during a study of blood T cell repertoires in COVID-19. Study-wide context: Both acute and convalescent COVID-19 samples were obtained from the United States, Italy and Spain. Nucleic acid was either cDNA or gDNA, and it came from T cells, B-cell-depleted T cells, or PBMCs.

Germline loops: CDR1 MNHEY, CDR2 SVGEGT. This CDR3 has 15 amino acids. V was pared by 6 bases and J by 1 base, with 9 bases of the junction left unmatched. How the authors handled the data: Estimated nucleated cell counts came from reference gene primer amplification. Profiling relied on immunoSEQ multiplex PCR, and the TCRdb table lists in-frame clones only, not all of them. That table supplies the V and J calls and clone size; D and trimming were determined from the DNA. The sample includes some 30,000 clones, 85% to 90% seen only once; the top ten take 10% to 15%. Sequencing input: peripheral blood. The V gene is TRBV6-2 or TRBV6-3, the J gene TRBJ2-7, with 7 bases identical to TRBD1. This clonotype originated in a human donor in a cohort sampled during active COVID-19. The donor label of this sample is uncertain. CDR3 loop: CASSPLGGKSYEQYF. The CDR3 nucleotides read TGTGCCAGCAGCCCCTTAGGGGGCAAATCCTACGAGCAGTACTTC.